Below are 19 T cell receptor beta chains sequenced from a single sample in a study of cytomegalovirus exposure and HLA in healthy donors. Primers: 60 Vbeta forward and 13 Jbeta reverse. TCRdb's copy holds only in-frame clones and misses some; the assay was immunoSEQ multiplex PCR. The sample consists of fewer than 250,000 clones, more than 60% of them appearing once. Sequenced: PBMCs. The receptor source for this set is a girl aged 2-10 years in good health and CMV-seronegative.

Concerning this clone: This same CDR3 is encoded by further DNA sequences in the sample. The chain joins TRBV7-9 to TRBJ2-7; 9 nucleotides line up with TRBD1. V trimming: 1 base; J trimming: 1 base; junction bases outside the gene matches: 2. CDR3 length: 15 amino acids. CDR1 and CDR2 from the germline V gene are SEHNR and FQNEAQ (reference sequence). The chain's CDR3 is CASSLGGTGSYEQYF. As DNA, the CDR3 is TGTGCCAGCAGCTTAGGGGGGACAGGGTCCTACGAGCAGTACTTC.

This clone appeared a few times. The DNA of the CDR3 is TGTGCCAGCAGTGAATTTGTCGGGGGGGACTATGGCTACACCTTC. It encodes CASSEFVGGDYGYTF. This chain connects TRBV25-1 to TRBJ1-2, with D tentatively TRBD1 (5 bases). Trimming removed 1 base from V and 3 bases from J, with 12 bases in between. CDR1 and CDR2 (germline): MGHDK, SYGVNS. The CDR3 loop spans 15 amino acids.

This clone was seen once. The chain is built from TRBV6-5 and TRBJ2-2; no definite D call. This CDR3 is 13 amino acids long. Germline V gene lookup returns CDR1 MNHEY and CDR2 SVGAGI. V shed 2 bases and J shed 5 bases, with 6 bases lying between them. The CDR3 DNA follows: TGTGCCAGCAGTTACGGCAGAACCGGGGAGCTGTTTTTT. It specifies CASSYGRTGELFF.

V gene TRBV29-1 combines with J gene TRBJ1-1; no clear D gene. This CDR3 has 12 amino acids. V shed 0 bases and J shed 6 bases, with 8 bases lying between them. Looked up from germline, CDR1 is SQVTM and CDR2 is ANQGSEA. As DNA, the CDR3 is TGCAGCGTTGAAGATCTAGTTGCTGAAGCTTTCTTT. This sequence encodes CSVEDLVAEAFF.

This clone was recorded once. The V and J genes are TRBV5-1 and TRBJ1-2; tentative D call: TRBD1 (5 bases). CDR1 is SGHRS and CDR2 is YFSETQ in the germline V gene. Trimming shortened V by 1 base and J by 8 bases, and 12 bases separated the two germline ends. The length of the CDR3 is 13 residues. The DNA for the CDR3 is TGCGCCAGCAGCTTGAATGCGGGGCTCGGCTACACCTTC. It is translated as CASSLNAGLGYTF.

The chain has TRBV27 and TRBJ1-5, with a possible D match to TRBD1 (5 bases). The germline V gene encodes CDR1 MNHEY and CDR2 SMNVEV (reference sequence). V dropped 4 bases and J dropped 0 bases, with 13 bases sitting between them. The CDR3 consists of 16 residues. The CDR3 DNA reads as TGTGCCAGCAGTTCTATATGGGGCAATAGCAATCAGCCCCAGCATTTT. It codes for CASSSIWGNSNQPQHF.

As regards this clone: One end of the junction is discordant with germline, which a read error may explain. The chain employs TRBV6-1 and TRBJ2-6; possible D gene TRBD1, 5 bases. The CDR3 loop spans 15 amino acids. CDR1 is MNHNS and CDR2 is SASEGT in the germline V gene. Here the CDR3 reads CASSKQSSGANVLTF. CDR3 DNA: TGTGCCAGCAGTAAGCAGAGCTCTGGGGCCAACGTCCTGACCTTC.

CDR3 loop: CASSRTGSRETQYF. In DNA, the CDR3 is TGTGCCAGTAGTCGGACAGGGTCACGGGAGACCCAGTACTTC. This sequence joins TRBV19 and TRBJ2-5; 8 nucleotides agree with TRBD1. The V gene end was trimmed by 5 bases and the J gene end by 5 bases; junction bases not matched to a gene: 7. In germline, CDR1 is LNHDA, CDR2 SQIVND (reference sequence). The CDR3 is 14 amino acids.

Here the CDR3 reads CASSLIQGRDNEQFF. In DNA form, the CDR3 reads TGTGCCAGCAGCTTAATACAGGGCAGAGACAATGAGCAGTTCTTC. The chain has TRBV7-9 and TRBJ2-1; possible D gene TRBD1, 6 bases. Germline CDR1 is SEHNR and CDR2 is FQNEAQ (reference sequence). V lost 2 bases and J 5 bases, leaving 13 bases between the germline ends. The length of the CDR3 is 15 residues.

V gene TRBV28 combines with J gene TRBJ2-7, with 12 nucleotides matching TRBD1. Germline values: CDR1 MDHEN, CDR2 SYDVKM. The CDR3 extends over 19 amino acids. V was clipped by 5 bases and J by 5 bases; unmatched bases: 19. CDR3 residues: CASSHLRDRGLSKEDEQYF. The CDR3 DNA sequence: TGTGCCAGCAGTCATCTTCGGGACAGGGGGCTTAGCAAGGAGGACGAGCAGTACTTC. Full variable domain (remainder filled in from reference TRBV28 and TRBJ2-7): DVKVTQSSRYLVKRTGEKVFLECVQDMDHENMFWYRQDPGLGLRLIYFSYDVKMKEKGDIPEGYSVSREKKERFSLILESASTNQTSMYLCASSHLRDRGLSKEDEQYFGPGTRLTVT.

For the CDR3, the DNA is TGTGCCAGCAGCTGGGGCCCGGATAGCACAGATACGCAGTATTTT. It translates to CASSWGPDSTDTQYF. The chain carries TRBV7-9 and TRBJ2-3; TRBD1 is a possible D gene (5 bases). Between the trimmed V and J ends, which lost 4 bases and 0 bases, there was a span of 11 bases. CDR1 is SEHNR and CDR2 is FQNEAQ in the germline V gene (reference sequence). The CDR3 spans 15 residues.

A few counts support this clone. The chain recombines TRBV5-1 with TRBJ1-2; TRBD1 is a possible D gene (6 bases). CDR3 length: 14 amino acids. In germline, CDR1 is SGHRS, CDR2 YFSETQ. V gave up 4 bases and J gave up 0 bases, with 10 bases separating them. CDR3 in amino acids: CASSRTATNYGYTF. CDR3 nucleotides: TGCGCCAGCAGCCGGACAGCAACTAACTATGGCTACACCTTC.

This clone was found a few times. The chain combines TRBV4-1 with TRBJ2-7; no firm D call. With 2 bases removed from V and 5 bases from J, the gap between germline ends came to 10 bases. This CDR3 region has 13 residues. Germline V gene sequence: CDR1 MGHRA, CDR2 YSYEKL. The CDR3 loop is CASSQLPRDEQYF. The CDR3 region has the DNA TGCGCCAGCAGCCAACTACCCCGCGACGAGCAGTACTTC.

The chain has TRBV10-1 and TRBJ2-3; D possibly corresponds to TRBD2 (6 bases). V gave up 3 bases and J gave up 2 bases, with 9 bases separating them. This CDR3 spans 14 amino acids. CDR1 is WNHNN and CDR2 is SYGVQD in the germline V gene (reference sequence). CDR3: CASSDGGNTDTQYF. CDR3 sequence (DNA): TGCGCCAGCAGTGATGGGGGGAACACAGATACGCAGTATTTT.

The chain links TRBV30 to TRBJ1-5, with D hard to call. Germline lookup yields CDR1 GTSNPN and CDR2 SVGIG (reference sequence). Trimming cost V 5 bases and J 5 bases, with 10 bases left between them. CDR3 size: 12 residues. Here the CDR3 reads CAWGRADQPQHF. DNA of the CDR3: TGTGCCTGGGGGAGGGCGGATCAGCCCCAGCATTTT.

The V and J genes are TRBV18 and TRBJ1-5, with TRBD1 matching over 7 bases. With 5 bases clipped from V and 3 bases from J, the junction kept 1 base outside the gene matches. The CDR3 is made up of 13 amino acids. Germline V gene sequence: CDR1 KGHSH, CDR2 LQKENI. CDR3 loop: CASSTGVNQPQHF. DNA of the CDR3: TGTGCCAGCTCAACAGGGGTCAATCAGCCCCAGCATTTT.

This clone has just one count. The V gene is TRBV5-1, the J gene TRBJ2-7; 10 bases agree with TRBD2. Per germline, CDR1 SGHRS and CDR2 YFSETQ. The CDR3 consists of 17 residues. Trimming took 0 bases from V and 4 from J; bases not matched to a gene: 10. Written as DNA, the CDR3 is TGCGCCAGCAGCTTGGCCCCAGCTAGGACTAGCGGATACGAGCAGTACTTC. Protein: CASSLAPARTSGYEQYF.

This chain connects TRBV5-4 to TRBJ2-7; D is uncertain. This CDR3 is built from 12 residues. The V end lost 4 bases, the J end lost 7 bases, and 12 bases lay between the germline ends. Germline-derived CDR1 and CDR2 are SGHNT and YYREEE (reference sequence). The CDR3 here is CASSLEPREQYF. CDR3 coding DNA: TGTGCCAGCAGCCTAGAGCCTAGAGAGCAGTACTTC.

A single count supports this clone. Sequence at one end of the junction differs from germline and may be a read error. The chain combines TRBV5-1 with TRBJ2-1; TRBD2 matches 9 bases. The germline gives CDR1 SGHRS, CDR2 YFSETQ. The CDR3 is 14 residues long. The CDR3 region has the DNA TGCGCCAGCAGGTTTAGCGGGAGCTACGATGAGCAGTTCTTC. It yields the protein CASRFSGSYDEQFF.